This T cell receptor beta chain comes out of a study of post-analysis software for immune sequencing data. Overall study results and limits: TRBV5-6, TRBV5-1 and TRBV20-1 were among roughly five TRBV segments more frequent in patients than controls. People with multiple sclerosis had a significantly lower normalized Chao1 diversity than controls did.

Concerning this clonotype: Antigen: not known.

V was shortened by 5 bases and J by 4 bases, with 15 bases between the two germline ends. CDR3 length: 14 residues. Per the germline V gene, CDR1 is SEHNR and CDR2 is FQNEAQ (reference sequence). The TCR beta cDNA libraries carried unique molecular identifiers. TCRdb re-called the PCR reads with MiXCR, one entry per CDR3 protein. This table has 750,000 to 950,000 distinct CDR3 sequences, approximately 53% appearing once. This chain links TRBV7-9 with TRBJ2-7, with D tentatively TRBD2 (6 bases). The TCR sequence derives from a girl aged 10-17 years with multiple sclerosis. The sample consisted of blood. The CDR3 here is CASSPGLGLYEQYF. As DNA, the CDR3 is TGTGCCAGCAGCCCGGGACTCGGGTTGTACGAGCAGTACTTC.